A single sample gave rise to the 24 T cell receptor beta chains below, sequenced in a study of T cell changes during pregnancy in multiple sclerosis. Method: immunoSEQ multiplex PCR; TCRdb's copy keeps in-frame clones and lacks some. The table shows 90,000 to 150,000 clones, with approximately 94% occurring only once. Sequenced material: peripheral blood, taken before pregnancy. The origin of the receptors is a female donor with multiple sclerosis, enrolled in a pregnancy study.

This chain uses TRBV2 with TRBJ1-4; maybe TRBD1 (6 bases). The ends were cut back, 6 bases at V and 0 bases at J, with 8 bases in the middle. The CDR3 has 14 amino acids. Per germline, CDR1 SNHLY and CDR2 FYNNEI. The CDR3 sequence: CASRGQATNEKLFF. The DNA of the CDR3 is TGTGCCAGCAGGGGACAAGCAACTAATGAAAAACTGTTTTTT. Full variable domain (missing parts from reference TRBV2 and TRBJ1-4): EPEVTQTPSHQVTQMGQEVILRCVPISNHLYFYWYRQILGQKVEFLVSFYNNEISEKSEIFDDQFSVERPDGSNFTLKIRSTKLEDSAMYFCASRGQATNEKLFFGSGTQLSVL.

This chain joins TRBV21-1 and TRBJ2-7; TRBD2 is the table's D call and was not checked against the DNA. TRBV21-1 is deemed a pseudogene. The CDR3 has 18 amino acids. CDR3 loop: CASSKAARQRGSSYEQYF. CDR3 DNA: TGTGCCAGCAGCAAAGCAGCCCGGCAGCGGGGGTCGTCCTACGAGCAGTACTTC.

This clone was found once. This chain links TRBV6-6 with TRBJ1-1; tentative D call: TRBD1 (5 bases). With 10 bases removed from V and 1 base from J, the gap between germline ends came to 13 bases. Germline values: CDR1 MNHNY, CDR2 SVGAGI (reference sequence). CDR3 length equals 13 residues. The CDR3 here is CAILRAPNTEAFF. The CDR3 coding sequence is TGTGCCATCCTCAGGGCCCCGAACACTGAAGCTTTCTTT.

The chain links TRBV25-1 to TRBJ2-5, with TRBD1 matching 9 bases. This CDR3 region has 15 residues. CDR1 is MGHDK and CDR2 is SYGVNS in the germline V gene. With V trimmed by 5 bases and J by 4 bases, 8 bases remained unmatched. Here the CDR3 DNA reads TGTGCCAGCAGTAACACAGGGGGCTTGGGAGAGACCCAGTACTTC. Translation gives CASSNTGGLGETQYF.

The chain uses TRBV6-5 and TRBJ2-7; TRBD2 agrees at 8 bases. Trimming removed 7 bases from V and 6 bases from J; junction bases left unmatched: 8. The CDR3 has 13 residues. Germline V CDR1 and CDR2: MNHEY, SVGAGI. The CDR3 here is CASTSGLVGEQYF. The CDR3 region has the DNA TGTGCCAGCACCTCGGGACTAGTTGGCGAGCAGTACTTC.

V and J are TRBV5-4 and TRBJ2-1; no reliable D call. Germline CDR1 SGHNT, CDR2 YYREEE (reference sequence). The CDR3 consists of 14 residues. The V and J ends lost 2 bases and 5 bases respectively, with 11 bases between them. The CDR3 coding sequence is TGTGCCAGCAGCTTTTGGGCCAGAGACAATGAGCAGTTCTTC. Translated: CASSFWARDNEQFF.

The J gene is TRBJ2-2, the V gene TRBV19, with D tentatively TRBD2 (7 bases). Germline CDR1 is LNHDA and CDR2 is SQIVND (reference sequence). The V gene lost 7 bases and the J gene lost 6 bases, with 18 bases spanning the gap. The CDR3 runs to 15 residues. The CDR3 DNA follows: TGTGCCAGTACCCGAATGAGGGGGGGACCCGGGGAGCTGTTTTTT. Translated: CASTRMRGGPGELFF. Full variable domain (rest looked up from reference TRBV19 and TRBJ2-2): DGGITQSPKYLFRKEGQNVTLSCEQNLNHDAMYWYRQDPGQGLRLIYYSQIVNDFQKGDIAEGYSVSREKKESFPLTVTSAQKNPTAFYLCASTRMRGGPGELFFGEGSRLTVL.

The chain joins TRBV5-4 to TRBJ1-1; 8 bases agree with TRBD1. With V trimmed by 0 bases and J by 5 bases, 3 bases remained unmatched. Germline V gene data show CDR1 as SGHNT and CDR2 as YYREEE (reference sequence). The CDR3 covers 14 residues. CDR3 bases: TGTGCCAGCAGCTTGGACAGGGGGTGGACTGAAGCTTTCTTT. Protein product: CASSLDRGWTEAFF.

The rearrangement joins TRBV30 to TRBJ2-5; D may be TRBD1 (5 bases). V was shortened by 5 bases and J by 3 bases, with 22 bases between the two germline ends. Germline V gene lookup returns CDR1 GTSNPN and CDR2 SVGIG (reference sequence). CDR3 length: 16 residues. CDR3 DNA: TGTGCCTGGCGCAGGGTAGACTCTCCGGTAAAAGAGACCCAGTACTTC. The encoded protein is CAWRRVDSPVKETQYF.

J is TRBJ2-1 and V is TRBV6-1; D call uncertain. There are 15 residues in the CDR3. Looked up from germline, CDR1 is MNHNS and CDR2 is SASEGT. V shed 0 bases and J shed 4 bases, with 10 bases lying between them. The CDR3 region is CASSEALLRYNEQFF. The DNA of the CDR3 is TGTGCCAGCAGTGAAGCGCTTCTACGATACAATGAGCAGTTCTTC.

The chain couples TRBV5-5 to TRBJ2-7; 12 positions match TRBD1. The CDR3 contains 16 residues. V shed 3 bases, J shed 3 bases, and the junction held 7 bases outside the gene matches. Germline V gives CDR1 SGHKS, CDR2 YYEKEE (reference sequence). DNA of the CDR3: TGTGCCAGCAGCTCGGCCGGGACAGGGGGCGTCTACGAGCAGTACTTC. Protein sequence: CASSSAGTGGVYEQYF.

Points on this clone: In this CDR3 the conserved last residue, phenylalanine or tryptophan, is missing, so a read error is likely. The limits of the CDR3 on the DNA are not certain, so only TCRdb's listed CDR3 is given. The V gene is TRBV6-1, the J gene TRBJ1-1; the DNA was not compared with TRBD1, the D call given in the table. Per the germline V gene, CDR1 is MNHNS and CDR2 is SASEGT. From its first to its last residue, the CDR3 has 13 amino acids. The CDR3 sequence is CASNIGQGDDGFY.

V usage is TRBV9 and J usage is TRBJ2-2; TRBD1 matches at 7 bases. CDR1 is SGDLS and CDR2 is YYNGEE in the germline V gene. Unmatched junction bases numbered 7, after V lost 0 bases and J lost 5 bases. This CDR3 is built from 16 residues. CDR3 residues: CASSVGRTGGTGELFF. The CDR3, as DNA: TGTGCCAGCAGCGTAGGGAGGACAGGCGGAACCGGGGAGCTGTTTTTT.

The chain is built from TRBV28 and TRBJ2-7; TRBD2 matches at 8 bases. V gave up 4 bases and J gave up 5 bases; unmatched junction bases: 16. CDR3 length equals 17 residues. From germline, CDR1 is MDHEN and CDR2 SYDVKM. The CDR3 DNA follows: TGTGCCAGCAGTTCCCCAGCGGGAGTTATCTACTCGGACGAGCAGTACTTC. Its protein product is CASSSPAGVIYSDEQYF.

This clone was detected only once. The chain uses TRBV5-1 and TRBJ1-2; the D is unclear. Germline V gene lookup returns CDR1 SGHRS and CDR2 YFSETQ. This CDR3 has 14 residues. With 0 bases removed from V and 7 bases from J, the gap between germline ends came to 13 bases. The CDR3 here is CASSLDNLRGGYTF. The CDR3 coding sequence is TGCGCCAGCAGCTTGGATAACCTCCGGGGTGGCTACACCTTC.

V gene TRBV5-1 combines with J gene TRBJ1-1, with 8 bases fitting TRBD1. The CDR3 spans 14 residues. Germline values: CDR1 SGHRS, CDR2 YFSETQ. J gave up 11 bases and V 3 bases, and 12 bases lay outside the gene matches. CDR3 in DNA: TGCGCCAGCAGCTCTCGACAGGGGAAATCCTCCGCTTTCTTT. It is translated as CASSSRQGKSSAFF.

V is TRBV6-5 and J is TRBJ2-1; 10 nucleotides agree with TRBD1. CDR3 size: 15 residues. The V segment lost 9 bases and the J segment 4 bases; nucleotides outside the gene matches: 9. Per the germline V gene, CDR1 is MNHEY and CDR2 is SVGAGI. This chain's CDR3 is CASHFDRGLYNEQFF. In DNA, the CDR3 is TGTGCCAGTCATTTCGACAGGGGGCTATACAATGAGCAGTTCTTC.

This chain links TRBV9 with TRBJ2-1; TRBD2 aligns across 8 bases. V shed 0 bases and J 3 bases; nucleotides not matched to a gene: 5. Germline V gene data show CDR1 as SGDLS and CDR2 as YYNGEE. CDR3 length: 16 amino acids. CDR3 bases: TGTGCCAGCAGCGTAGAAGGCGGGGGGATCTACAATGAGCAGTTCTTC. Amino acid sequence: CASSVEGGGIYNEQFF.

The chain joins TRBV27 to TRBJ2-1; tentatively, D is TRBD1 (5 bases). V was shortened by 3 bases and J by 10 bases, with 25 bases between the two germline ends. CDR1 MNHEY and CDR2 SMNVEV come from the germline V gene (reference sequence). The CDR3 runs 17 residues. CDR3 nucleotide sequence: TGTGCCAGCAGTTTTGTGGTAAGGGGTCAGGGTTCGTTCGAGCAGTTCTTC. This codes for CASSFVVRGQGSFEQFF.

In its sample, this clone was seen a few times. Other nucleotide sequences from this sample produce the same CDR3. The chain couples TRBV5-1 to TRBJ2-6; 10 bases agree with TRBD1. V dropped 3 bases and J dropped 4; count of bases not matched to a gene: 4. Germline V CDR1 and CDR2: SGHRS, YFSETQ. The CDR3 runs 16 residues. The DNA of the CDR3 is TGCGCCAGCAGCTGGACAGGGGGAGGAGGGGCCAACGTCCTGACTTTC. It yields the protein CASSWTGGGGANVLTF.

The V call is TRBV27, the J call TRBJ1-1, with TRBD1 identical over 10 bases. The V gene end was trimmed by 3 bases and the J gene end by 1 base; junction bases not matched to a gene: 11. This CDR3 comprises 18 residues. Germline lookup yields CDR1 MNHEY and CDR2 SMNVEV (reference sequence). CDR3 DNA: TGTGCCAGCAGTTTTTGGGCGCGGGGACAGGGGCCGAACACTGAAGCTTTCTTT. Translating gives CASSFWARGQGPNTEAFF.

J is TRBJ1-5 and V is TRBV14; D not certain. In germline, CDR1 is SGHDN, CDR2 FVKESK. V was shortened by 10 bases and J by 11 bases, with 12 bases between the two germline ends. The CDR3 sequence is 10 residues long. The CDR3 DNA is TGTGCCATCCTACCCGGGACCCAGCATTTT. It translates to CAILPGTQHF.

The chain employs TRBV29-1 and TRBJ2-3; D is ambiguous. In germline, CDR1 is SQVTM, CDR2 ANQGSEA. The V end was cut by 4 bases, the J end by 4 bases, with 9 bases between. CDR3 length: 12 amino acids. The CDR3: CSVAQVADTQYF. The CDR3 DNA reads as TGCAGCGTTGCCCAGGTCGCAGATACGCAGTATTTT.

The gene calls are TRBV19 and TRBJ2-6; D might be TRBD1 (5 bases). V was shortened by 5 bases and J by 2 bases, with 10 bases between the two germline ends. Germline values: CDR1 LNHDA, CDR2 SQIVND (reference sequence). The CDR3 has 15 amino acids. CDR3 region: CASSFTGTGANVLTF. The CDR3 region has the DNA TGTGCCAGTAGTTTCACAGGAACTGGGGCCAACGTCCTGACTTTC.